This T cell receptor (beta chain) is drawn from a study of cytomegalovirus exposure and HLA in healthy donors. Study-wide context: As an earlier analysis found, 180 million or so T cells yielded 95 million to 130 million unique TCR beta sequences.

This clone was seen a few times. Antigen: not known. The CDR3 is 13 residues long. V dropped 6 bases and J dropped 7; count of bases not matched to a gene: 3. Looked up from germline, CDR1 is SEHNR and CDR2 is FQNEAQ (reference sequence). Primers for the PCR totalled 60 Vbeta and 13 Jbeta. The assay was immunoSEQ multiplex PCR, and TCRdb's table has in-frame clones only and misses some. The sample shows approximately 100,000 clones, around 67% of them seen only once. Whole-study results and caveats: CMV serostatus alone was available as immune exposure information. When a later analysis compared HLA-associated TCR beta chains with equally common others, the HLA-associated chains turned out to be more clonally expanded and to have lower generation probabilities. Indistinguishable V segments, including TRBV6-2 and TRBV6-3, were excluded.

V and J are TRBV7-9 and TRBJ2-1, with TRBD1 matching 10 bases. This TCR was sampled from a male donor in good health and CMV-seronegative. Sample: PBMCs. In DNA, the CDR3 is TGTGCCAGCAGTCGGGGACAGGGGAATGAGCAGTTCTTC. As protein: CASSRGQGNEQFF.